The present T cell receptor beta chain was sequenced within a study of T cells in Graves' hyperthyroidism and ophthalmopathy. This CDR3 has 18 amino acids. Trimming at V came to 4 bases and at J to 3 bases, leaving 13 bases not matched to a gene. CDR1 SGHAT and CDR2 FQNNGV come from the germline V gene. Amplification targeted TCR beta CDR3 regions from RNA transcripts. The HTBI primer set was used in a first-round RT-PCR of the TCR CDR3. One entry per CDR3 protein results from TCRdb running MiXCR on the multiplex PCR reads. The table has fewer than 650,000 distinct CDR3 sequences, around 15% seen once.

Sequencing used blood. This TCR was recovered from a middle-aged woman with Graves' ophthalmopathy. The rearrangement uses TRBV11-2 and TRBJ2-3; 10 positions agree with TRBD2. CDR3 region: CASSSAAGGPGGTDTQYF. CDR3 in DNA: TGTGCCAGCAGCTCGGCAGCGGGAGGGCCTGGGGGGACAGATACGCAGTATTTT.